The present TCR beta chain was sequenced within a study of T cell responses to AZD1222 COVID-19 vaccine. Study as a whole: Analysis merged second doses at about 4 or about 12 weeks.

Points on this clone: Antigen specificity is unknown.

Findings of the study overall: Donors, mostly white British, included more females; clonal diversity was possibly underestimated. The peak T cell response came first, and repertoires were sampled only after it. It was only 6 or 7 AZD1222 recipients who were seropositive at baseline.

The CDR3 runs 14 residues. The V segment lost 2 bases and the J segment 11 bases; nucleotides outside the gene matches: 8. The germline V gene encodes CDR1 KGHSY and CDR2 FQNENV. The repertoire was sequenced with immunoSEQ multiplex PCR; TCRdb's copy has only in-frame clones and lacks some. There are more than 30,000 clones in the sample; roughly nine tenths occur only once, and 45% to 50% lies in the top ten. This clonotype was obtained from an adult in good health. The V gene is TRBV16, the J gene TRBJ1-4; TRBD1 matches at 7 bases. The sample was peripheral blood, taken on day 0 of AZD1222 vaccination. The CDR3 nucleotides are TGTGCCAGCAGCCAAAACAGGGGCCCCGTCAAACTGTTTTTT. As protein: CASSQNRGPVKLFF. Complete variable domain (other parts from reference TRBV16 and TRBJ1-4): GEEVAQTPKHLVRGEGQKAKLYCAPIKGHSYVFWYQQVLKNEFKFLISFQNENVFDETGMPKERFSAKCLPNSPCSLEIQATKLEDSAVYFCASSQNRGPVKLFFGSGTQLSVL.